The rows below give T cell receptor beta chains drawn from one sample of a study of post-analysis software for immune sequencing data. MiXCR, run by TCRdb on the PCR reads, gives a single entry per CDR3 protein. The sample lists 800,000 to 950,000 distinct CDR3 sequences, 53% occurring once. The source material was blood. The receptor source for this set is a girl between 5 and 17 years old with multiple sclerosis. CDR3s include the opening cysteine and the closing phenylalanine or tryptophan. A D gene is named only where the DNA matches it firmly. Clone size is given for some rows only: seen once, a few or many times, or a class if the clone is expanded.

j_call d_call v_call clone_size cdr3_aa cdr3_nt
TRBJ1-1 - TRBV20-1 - CSARDGRGNTEAFF TGCAGTGCTAGAGATGGGAGGGGGAACACTGAAGCTTTCTTT
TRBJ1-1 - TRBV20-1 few CSASRRGSGEHGEAFF TGCAGTGCTAGCCGGCGCGGATCGGGGGAACATGGAGAAGCTTTCTTT
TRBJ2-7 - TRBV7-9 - CASSRDLEYEQYF TGTGCCAGCAGCAGGGACCTGGAATACGAGCAGTACTTC
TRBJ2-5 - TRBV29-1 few CSVDRPGGHQETQYF TGCAGCGTTGATCGTCCGGGGGGACATCAAGAGACCCAGTACTTC
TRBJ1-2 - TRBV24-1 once CATSGDLNGYTF TGTGCCACCAGTGGGGACCTCAATGGCTACACCTTC
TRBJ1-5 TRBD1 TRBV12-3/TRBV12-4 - CASSAGDRGGGNQPQHF TGTGCCAGCAGTGCCGGGGACAGGGGTGGTGGCAATCAGCCCCAGCATTTT
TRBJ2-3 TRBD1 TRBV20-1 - CSASSPSRGLLRDTQYF TGCAGTGCTAGTTCCCCTTCGAGGGGGCTCTTGAGAGATACGCAGTATTTT
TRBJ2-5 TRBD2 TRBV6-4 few CASSQTAGETQYF TGTGCCAGCAGTCAGACAGCGGGGGAGACCCAGTACTTC
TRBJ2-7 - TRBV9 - CASSPRLGSYEQYF TGTGCCAGCAGCCCTCGTCTGGGAAGCTACGAGCAGTACTTC
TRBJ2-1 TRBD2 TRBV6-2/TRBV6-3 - CASSYAGLGSYNEQFF TGTGCCAGCAGTTACGCAGGACTAGGATCCTACAATGAGCAGTTCTTC
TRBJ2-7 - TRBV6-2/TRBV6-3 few CASSHPGITYEQYF TGTGCCAGCAGTCACCCCGGGATAACCTACGAGCAGTACTTC
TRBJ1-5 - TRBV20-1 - CSARRGRARVDQPQHF TGCAGTGCGAGGCGTGGAAGGGCGCGGGTGGATCAGCCCCAGCATTTT
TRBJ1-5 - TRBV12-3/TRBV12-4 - CASSPKMGGASNQPQHF TGTGCCAGCAGCCCCAAGATGGGGGGCGCGAGCAATCAGCCCCAGCATTTT
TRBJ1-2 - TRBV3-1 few CASSAHRGRQGYGYTF TGTGCCAGCAGCGCGCATCGGGGACGGCAGGGCTATGGCTACACCTTC
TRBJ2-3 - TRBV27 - CASSAIISSTDTQYF TGTGCCAGCAGTGCAATTATTTCTAGCACAGATACGCAGTATTTT
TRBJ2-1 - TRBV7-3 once CASSLNPSAAGSSYNEQFF TGTGCCAGCAGCTTAAATCCCTCGGCTGCGGGGAGCTCCTACAATGAGCAGTTCTTC
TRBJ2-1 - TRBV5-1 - CASSSGGTGTYNEQFF TGCGCCAGCAGCTCGGGAGGGACAGGGACCTACAATGAGCAGTTCTTC
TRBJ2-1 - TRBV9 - CASSRGGSAYNEQFF TGTGCCAGCAGTCGAGGAGGATCGGCCTACAATGAGCAGTTCTTC
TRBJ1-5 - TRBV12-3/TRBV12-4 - CASSTGKDQPQHF TGTGCCAGCAGCACAGGGAAGGATCAGCCCCAGCATTTT
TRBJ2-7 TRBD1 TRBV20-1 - CSARDPRDSSYEQYF TGCAGTGCTAGGGACCCTCGGGACAGCTCCTACGAGCAGTACTTC
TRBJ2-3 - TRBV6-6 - CASSYLDGEGTDTQYF TGTGCCAGCAGTTACTTGGATGGTGAGGGAACAGATACGCAGTATTTT
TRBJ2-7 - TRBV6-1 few CASSERPGSSYEQYF TGTGCCAGCAGTGAACGTCCAGGGAGCTCCTACGAGCAGTACTTC
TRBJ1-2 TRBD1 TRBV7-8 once CASSLGQGAEYGYTF TGTGCCAGCAGCCTGGGACAGGGGGCAGAATATGGCTACACCTTC
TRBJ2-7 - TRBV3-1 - CVSSEQGFSYEQYF TGTGTCAGCAGCGAACAGGGATTCTCCTACGAGCAGTACTTC
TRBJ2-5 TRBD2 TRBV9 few CASSVGGLAGGETQYF TGTGCCAGCAGCGTCGGAGGACTAGCGGGAGGAGAGACCCAGTACTTC
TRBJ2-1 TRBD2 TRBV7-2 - CASSLWRAGVGNEQFF TGTGCCAGCAGCTTATGGAGAGCGGGGGTAGGGAATGAGCAGTTCTTC
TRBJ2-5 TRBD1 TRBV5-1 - CATRTDRGRSETQYF TGCGCCACCAGGACTGACAGGGGAAGATCGGAGACCCAGTACTTC
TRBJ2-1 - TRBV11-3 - CASSWRGNEQFF TGTGCCAGCAGCTGGCGGGGTAATGAGCAGTTCTTC
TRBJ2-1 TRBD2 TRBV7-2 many CASSSPSGEPNNEQFF TGTGCCAGCAGCTCCCCTAGCGGGGAACCCAATAATGAGCAGTTCTTC
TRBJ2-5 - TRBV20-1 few CSARTRAKETQYF TGCAGTGCTAGAACCAGGGCGAAAGAGACCCAGTACTTC
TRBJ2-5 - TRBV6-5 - CASSYSGPSETQYF TGTGCCAGCAGTTACTCCGGCCCGTCAGAGACCCAGTACTTC
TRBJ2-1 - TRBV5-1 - CASSLGGPKNEQFF TGCGCCAGCAGCTTGGGGGGGCCGAAAAATGAGCAGTTCTTC
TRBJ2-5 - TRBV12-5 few CASGFQGAETQYF TGTGCTAGTGGTTTCCAAGGTGCCGAGACCCAGTACTTC
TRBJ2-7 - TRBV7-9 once CASSLAEEQYF TGTGCCAGCAGCTTAGCAGAAGAGCAGTACTTC
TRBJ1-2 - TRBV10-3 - CAISVGAGLIGGYTF TGTGCCATCAGTGTCGGGGCAGGGTTGATCGGTGGCTACACCTTC
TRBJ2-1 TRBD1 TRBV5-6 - CASSGTGRGNEQFF TGTGCCAGCAGCGGGACAGGGCGGGGCAATGAGCAGTTCTTC
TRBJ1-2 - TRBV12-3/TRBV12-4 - CASSSSDRGGYGYTF -
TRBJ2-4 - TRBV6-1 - CASEELLAKNIQYF TGTGCCAGCGAGGAGTTACTAGCCAAAAACATTCAGTACTTC
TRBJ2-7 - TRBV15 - CATSRDLSGLPIPSSYEQYF TGTGCCACCAGCAGAGATCTTTCCGGACTACCGATACCGAGCTCCTACGAGCAGTACTTC
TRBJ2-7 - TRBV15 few CATSREKGPQYF TGTGCCACCAGCAGAGAAAAGGGCCCGCAGTACTTC
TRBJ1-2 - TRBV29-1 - CSVEDKDGTYGYTF TGCAGCGTTGAAGACAAGGACGGCACCTATGGCTACACCTTC
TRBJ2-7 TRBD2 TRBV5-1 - CASSLGASGSEQYF TGCGCCAGCAGCTTGGGGGCTAGCGGGAGCGAGCAGTACTTC
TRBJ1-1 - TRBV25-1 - CASSFTGEGTEAFF TGTGCCAGCAGTTTCACAGGAGAGGGCACTGAAGCTTTCTTT
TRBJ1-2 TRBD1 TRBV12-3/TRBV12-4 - CASSFRDRGLDGYTF TGTGCCAGCAGTTTCCGGGACAGGGGGCTCGATGGCTACACCTTC
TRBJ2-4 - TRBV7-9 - CASSIQAAKNIQYF TGTGCCAGCAGCATACAGGCGGCCAAAAACATTCAGTACTTC
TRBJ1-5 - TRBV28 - CASRPGHNNQPQHF TGTGCCAGCAGGCCGGGACACAACAATCAGCCCCAGCATTTT
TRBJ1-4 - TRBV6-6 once CASSPDLGREKLFF TGTGCCAGCAGTCCAGACCTCGGGAGAGAAAAACTGTTTTTT
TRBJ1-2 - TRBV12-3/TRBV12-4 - CASSRQAVYGYTF TGTGCCAGCAGCAGACAGGCCGTCTATGGCTACACCTTC
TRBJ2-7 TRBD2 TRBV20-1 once CSATARLAGVGSYNEQYF TGCAGTGCTACCGCCCGACTAGCGGGAGTGGGCTCCTACAATGAGCAGTACTTC
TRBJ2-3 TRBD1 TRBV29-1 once CSVDKDRVSTDTQYF TGCAGCGTTGACAAAGACAGGGTTAGCACAGATACGCAGTATTTT
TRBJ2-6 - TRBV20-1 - CSASRRLSGANVPTF TGCAGTGCTAGTCGTCGCCTCTCTGGGGCCAACGTCCCGACTTTC
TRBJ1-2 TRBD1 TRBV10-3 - CAISESPDRGLGYTF TGTGCCATCAGTGAGTCCCCCGACAGGGGCCTTGGCTACACCTTC
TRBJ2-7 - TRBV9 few CASTPGPLVAGEQYF TGTGCCAGCACTCCAGGGCCCCTCGTGGCTGGCGAGCAGTACTTC
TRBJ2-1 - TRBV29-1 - CSVEDRYGSSYNEQFF TGCAGCGTTGAAGATCGGTACGGAAGCTCCTACAATGAGCAGTTCTTC
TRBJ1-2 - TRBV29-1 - CSVEVLKRVYGYSF TGCAGCGTTGAAGTCCTGAAGCGTGTCTATGGCTACAGCTTC
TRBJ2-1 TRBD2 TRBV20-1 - CSARDIRTSGSYEQFF TGCAGTGCTAGAGATATCCGGACTAGCGGGAGTTATGAGCAGTTCTTC
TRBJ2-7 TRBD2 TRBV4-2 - CASSQDLAGGHYEQYF TGTGCCAGCAGCCAAGATTTAGCGGGGGGGCACTACGAGCAGTACTTC
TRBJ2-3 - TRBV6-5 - CASSYSTTRDTQYF TGTGCCAGCAGTTACTCAACTACCCGGGATACGCAGTATTTT
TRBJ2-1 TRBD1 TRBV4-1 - CASSHSQGARDEQFF TGCGCCAGCAGCCATTCTCAGGGGGCTCGGGATGAGCAGTTCTTC